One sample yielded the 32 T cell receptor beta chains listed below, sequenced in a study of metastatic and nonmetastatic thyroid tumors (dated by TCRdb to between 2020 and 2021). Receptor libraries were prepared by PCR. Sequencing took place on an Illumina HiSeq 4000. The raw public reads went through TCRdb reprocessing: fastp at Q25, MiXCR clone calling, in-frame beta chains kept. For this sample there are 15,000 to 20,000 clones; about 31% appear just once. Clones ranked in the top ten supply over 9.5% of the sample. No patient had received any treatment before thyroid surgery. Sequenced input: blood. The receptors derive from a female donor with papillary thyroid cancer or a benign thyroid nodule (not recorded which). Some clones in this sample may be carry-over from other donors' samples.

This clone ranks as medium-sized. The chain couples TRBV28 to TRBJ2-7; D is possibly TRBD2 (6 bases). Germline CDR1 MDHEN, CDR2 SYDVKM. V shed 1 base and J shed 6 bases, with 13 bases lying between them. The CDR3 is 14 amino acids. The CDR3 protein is CASSLLGTGGEQYF. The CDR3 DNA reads TGTGCCAGCAGTTTATTAGGGACTGGGGGCGAGCAGTACTTC.

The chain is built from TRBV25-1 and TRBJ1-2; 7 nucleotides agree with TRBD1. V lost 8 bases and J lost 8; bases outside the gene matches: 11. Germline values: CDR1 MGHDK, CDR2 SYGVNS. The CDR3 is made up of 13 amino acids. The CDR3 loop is CASEQGSRVGYTF. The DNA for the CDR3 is TGTGCCAGCGAACAGGGGTCGCGAGTAGGCTACACCTTC.

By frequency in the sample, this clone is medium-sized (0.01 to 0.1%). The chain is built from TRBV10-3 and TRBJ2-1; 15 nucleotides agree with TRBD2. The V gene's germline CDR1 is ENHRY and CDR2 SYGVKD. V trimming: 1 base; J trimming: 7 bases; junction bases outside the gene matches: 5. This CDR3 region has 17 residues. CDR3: CAISELWTSGGGNEQFF. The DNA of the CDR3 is TGTGCCATCAGTGAGTTATGGACTAGCGGGGGGGGTAATGAGCAGTTCTTC.

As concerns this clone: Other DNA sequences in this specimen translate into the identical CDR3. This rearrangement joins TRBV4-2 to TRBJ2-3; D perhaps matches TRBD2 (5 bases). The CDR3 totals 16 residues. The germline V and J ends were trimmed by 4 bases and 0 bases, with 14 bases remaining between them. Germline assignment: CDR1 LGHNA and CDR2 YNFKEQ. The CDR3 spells CASSPHAGFSTDTQYF. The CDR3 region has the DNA TGTGCCAGCAGCCCCCACGCGGGTTTTAGCACAGATACGCAGTATTTT.

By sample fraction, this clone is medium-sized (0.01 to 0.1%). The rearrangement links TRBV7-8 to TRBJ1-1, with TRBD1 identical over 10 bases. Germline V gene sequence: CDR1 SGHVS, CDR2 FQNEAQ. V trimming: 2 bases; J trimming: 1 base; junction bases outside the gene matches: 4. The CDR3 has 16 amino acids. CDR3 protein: CASSLRDRGPNTEAFF. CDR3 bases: TGTGCCAGCAGCTTAAGGGACAGGGGACCGAACACTGAAGCTTTCTTT.

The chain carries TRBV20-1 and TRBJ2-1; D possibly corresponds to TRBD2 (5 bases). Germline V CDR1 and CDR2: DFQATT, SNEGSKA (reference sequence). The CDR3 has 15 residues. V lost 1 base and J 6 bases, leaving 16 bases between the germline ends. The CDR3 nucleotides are TGCAGTGCTAGAGGATTTGGGGTTCGGGGCAATGAGCAGTTCTTC. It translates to CSARGFGVRGNEQFF.

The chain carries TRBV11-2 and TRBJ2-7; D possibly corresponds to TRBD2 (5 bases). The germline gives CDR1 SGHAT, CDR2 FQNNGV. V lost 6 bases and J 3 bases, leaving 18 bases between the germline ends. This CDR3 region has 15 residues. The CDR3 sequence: CASSLDSQAFYEQYF. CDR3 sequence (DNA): TGTGCCAGCAGTTTGGACTCTCAGGCATTCTACGAGCAGTACTTC.

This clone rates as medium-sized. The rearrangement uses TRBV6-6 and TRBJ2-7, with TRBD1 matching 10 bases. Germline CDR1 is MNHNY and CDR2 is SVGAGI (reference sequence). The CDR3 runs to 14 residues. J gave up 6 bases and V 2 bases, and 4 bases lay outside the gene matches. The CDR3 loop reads CASSYTGTGAEQYF. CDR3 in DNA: TGTGCCAGCAGTTACACCGGGACAGGGGCCGAGCAGTACTTC.

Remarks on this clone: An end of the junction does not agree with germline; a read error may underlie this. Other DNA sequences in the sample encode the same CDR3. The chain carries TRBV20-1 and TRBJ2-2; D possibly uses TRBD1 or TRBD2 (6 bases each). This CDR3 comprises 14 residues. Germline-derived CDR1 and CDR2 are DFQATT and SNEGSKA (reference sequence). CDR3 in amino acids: CSARGGAYAGELFF. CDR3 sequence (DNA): TGCAGTGCTAGAGGGGGGGCCTACGCTGGGGAGTTGTTTTTT.

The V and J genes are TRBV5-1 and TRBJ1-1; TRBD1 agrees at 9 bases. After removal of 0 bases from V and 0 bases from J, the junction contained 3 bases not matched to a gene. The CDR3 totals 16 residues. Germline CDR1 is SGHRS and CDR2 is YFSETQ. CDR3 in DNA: TGCGCCAGCAGCTTGGGGACAGGGGTCATGAACACTGAAGCTTTCTTT. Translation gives CASSLGTGVMNTEAFF.

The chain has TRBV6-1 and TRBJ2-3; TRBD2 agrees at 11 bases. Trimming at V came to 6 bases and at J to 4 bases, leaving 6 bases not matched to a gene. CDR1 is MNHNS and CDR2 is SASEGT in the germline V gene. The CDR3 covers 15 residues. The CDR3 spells CASRETSGRPDTQYF. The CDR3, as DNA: TGTGCCAGCAGAGAAACTAGCGGGAGACCAGATACGCAGTATTTT.

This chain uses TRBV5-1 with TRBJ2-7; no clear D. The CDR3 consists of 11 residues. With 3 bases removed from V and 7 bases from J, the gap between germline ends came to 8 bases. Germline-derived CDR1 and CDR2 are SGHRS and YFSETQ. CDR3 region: CASSSLGEQYF. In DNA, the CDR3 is TGCGCCAGCAGCTCCCTGGGGGAGCAGTACTTC.

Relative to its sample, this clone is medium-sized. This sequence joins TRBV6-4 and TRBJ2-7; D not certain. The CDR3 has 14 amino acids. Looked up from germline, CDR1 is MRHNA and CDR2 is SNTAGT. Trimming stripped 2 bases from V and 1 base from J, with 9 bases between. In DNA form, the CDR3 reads TGTGCCAGCAGTGACGGGTCTCGTTCCTACGAGCAGTACTTC. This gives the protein CASSDGSRSYEQYF.

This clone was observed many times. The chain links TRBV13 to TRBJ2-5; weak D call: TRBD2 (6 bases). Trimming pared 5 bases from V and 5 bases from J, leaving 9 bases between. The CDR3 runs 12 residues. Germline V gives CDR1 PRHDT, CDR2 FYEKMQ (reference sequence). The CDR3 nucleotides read TGTGCCAGCAGCCCCCGGGGGGAGACCCAGTACTTC. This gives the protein CASSPRGETQYF.

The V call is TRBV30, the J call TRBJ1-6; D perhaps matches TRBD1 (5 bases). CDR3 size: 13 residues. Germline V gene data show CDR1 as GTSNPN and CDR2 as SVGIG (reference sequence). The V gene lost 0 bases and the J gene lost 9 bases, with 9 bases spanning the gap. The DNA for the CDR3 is TGTGCCTGGAGTGTGTTGGGGGGTTCACCCCTCCACTTT. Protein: CAWSVLGGSPLHF.

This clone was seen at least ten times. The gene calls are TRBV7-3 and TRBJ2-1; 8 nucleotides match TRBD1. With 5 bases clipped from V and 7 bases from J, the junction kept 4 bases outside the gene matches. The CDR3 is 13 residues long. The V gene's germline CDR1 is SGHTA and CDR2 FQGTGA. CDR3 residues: CASSPGQGNEQFF. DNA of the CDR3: TGTGCCAGCAGCCCCGGACAGGGTAATGAGCAGTTCTTC.

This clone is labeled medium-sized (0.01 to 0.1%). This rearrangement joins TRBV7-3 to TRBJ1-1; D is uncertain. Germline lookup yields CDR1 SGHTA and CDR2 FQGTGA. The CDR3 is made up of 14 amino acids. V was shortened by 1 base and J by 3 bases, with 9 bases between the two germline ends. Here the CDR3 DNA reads TGTGCCAGCAGCTTAATAGCCTGGGACACTGAAGCTTTCTTT. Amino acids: CASSLIAWDTEAFF.

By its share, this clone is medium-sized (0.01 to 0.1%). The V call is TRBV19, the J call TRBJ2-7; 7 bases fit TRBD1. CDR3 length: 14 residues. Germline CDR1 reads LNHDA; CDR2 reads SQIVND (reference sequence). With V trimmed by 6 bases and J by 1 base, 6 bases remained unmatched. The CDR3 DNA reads TGTGCCAGTAGCCCTCCGACAGGGTCCTACGAGCAGTACTTC. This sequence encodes CASSPPTGSYEQYF.

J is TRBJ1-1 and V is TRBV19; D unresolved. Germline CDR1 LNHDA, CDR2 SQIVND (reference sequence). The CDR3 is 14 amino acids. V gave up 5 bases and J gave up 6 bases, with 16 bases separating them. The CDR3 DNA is TGTGCCAGTAGTGCCCGGACCCCCGGGGCTGAAGCTTTCTTT. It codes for CASSARTPGAEAFF.

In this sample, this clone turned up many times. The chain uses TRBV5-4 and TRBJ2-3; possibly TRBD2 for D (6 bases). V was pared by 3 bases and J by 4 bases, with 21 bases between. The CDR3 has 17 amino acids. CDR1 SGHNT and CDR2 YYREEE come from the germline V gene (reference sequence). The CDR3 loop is CASSSPSVSGRSDTQYF. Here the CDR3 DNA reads TGTGCCAGCAGCTCCCCTTCAGTGAGCGGGCGCTCAGATACGCAGTATTTT.

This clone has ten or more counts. CDR3 region: CASSLGGEALFVGANVLTF. For the CDR3, the DNA is TGCGCCAGCAGCTTGGGGGGTGAAGCCCTTTTTGTGGGGGCCAACGTCCTGACTTTC. V usage is TRBV5-1 and J usage is TRBJ2-6; D gene ambiguous. Trimming shortened V by 0 bases and J by 4 bases, and 20 bases separated the two germline ends. Germline lookup yields CDR1 SGHRS and CDR2 YFSETQ. The CDR3 consists of 19 residues.

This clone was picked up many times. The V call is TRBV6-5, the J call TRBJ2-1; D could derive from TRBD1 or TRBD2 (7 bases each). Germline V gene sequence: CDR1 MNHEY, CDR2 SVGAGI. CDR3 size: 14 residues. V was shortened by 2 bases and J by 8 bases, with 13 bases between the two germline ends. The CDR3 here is CASSYESGGDEQFF. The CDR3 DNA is TGTGCCAGCAGTTACGAGTCAGGGGGGGATGAGCAGTTCTTC.

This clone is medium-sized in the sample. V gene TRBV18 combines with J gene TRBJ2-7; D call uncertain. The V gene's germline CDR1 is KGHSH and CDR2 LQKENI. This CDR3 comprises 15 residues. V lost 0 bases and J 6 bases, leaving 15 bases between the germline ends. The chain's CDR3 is CASSPPHSERPEQYF. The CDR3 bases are TGTGCCAGCTCACCACCTCACAGTGAGCGACCCGAGCAGTACTTC.

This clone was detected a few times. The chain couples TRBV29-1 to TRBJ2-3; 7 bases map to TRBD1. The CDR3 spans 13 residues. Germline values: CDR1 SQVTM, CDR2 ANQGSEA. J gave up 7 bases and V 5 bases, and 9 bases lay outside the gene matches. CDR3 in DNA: TGCAGCGTTCCGGGACAGTCGGTGAATACGCAGTATTTT. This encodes CSVPGQSVNTQYF.

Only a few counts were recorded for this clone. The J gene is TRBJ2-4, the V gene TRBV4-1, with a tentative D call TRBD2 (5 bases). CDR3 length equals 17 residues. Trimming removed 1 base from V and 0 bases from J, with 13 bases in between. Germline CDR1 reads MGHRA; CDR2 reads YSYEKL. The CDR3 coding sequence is TGCGCCAGCAGCCAAGCCTTCGCCGGGGTAGCCAAAAACATTCAGTACTTC. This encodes CASSQAFAGVAKNIQYF.

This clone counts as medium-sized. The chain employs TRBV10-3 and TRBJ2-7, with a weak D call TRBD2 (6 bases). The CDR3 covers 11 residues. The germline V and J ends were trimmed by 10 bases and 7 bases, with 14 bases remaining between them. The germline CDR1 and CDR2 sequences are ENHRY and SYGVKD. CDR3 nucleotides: TGTGCCACCACTCCCGGGGGAGAGCAGTACTTC. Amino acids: CATTPGGEQYF.

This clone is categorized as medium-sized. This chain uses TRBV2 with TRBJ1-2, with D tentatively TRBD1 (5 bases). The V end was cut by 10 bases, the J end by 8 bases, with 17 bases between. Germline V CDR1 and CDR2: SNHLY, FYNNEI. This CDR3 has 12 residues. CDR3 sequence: CAIGSSGRGYTF. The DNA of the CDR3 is TGTGCCATCGGATCGTCAGGGAGAGGCTACACCTTC.

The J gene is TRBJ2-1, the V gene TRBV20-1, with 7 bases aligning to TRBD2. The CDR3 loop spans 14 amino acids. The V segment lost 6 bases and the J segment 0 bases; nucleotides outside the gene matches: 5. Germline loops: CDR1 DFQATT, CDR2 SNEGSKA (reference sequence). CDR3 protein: CSADLAASYNEQFF. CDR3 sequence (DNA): TGCAGTGCAGACCTAGCGGCCTCCTACAATGAGCAGTTCTTC.

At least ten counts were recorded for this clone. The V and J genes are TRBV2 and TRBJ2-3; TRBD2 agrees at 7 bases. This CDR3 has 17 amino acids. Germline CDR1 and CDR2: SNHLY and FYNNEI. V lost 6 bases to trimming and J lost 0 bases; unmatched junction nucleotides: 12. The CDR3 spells CASRALLSGGSTDTQYF. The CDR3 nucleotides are TGTGCCAGCAGAGCTCTCCTCTCGGGGGGAAGCACAGATACGCAGTATTTT.

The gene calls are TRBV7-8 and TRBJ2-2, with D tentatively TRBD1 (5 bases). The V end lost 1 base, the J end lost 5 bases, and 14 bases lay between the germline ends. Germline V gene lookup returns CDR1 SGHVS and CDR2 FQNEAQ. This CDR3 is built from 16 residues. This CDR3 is CASSLVPRQRTGELFF. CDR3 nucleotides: TGTGCCAGCAGCTTAGTTCCGAGACAGCGAACCGGGGAGCTGTTTTTT.

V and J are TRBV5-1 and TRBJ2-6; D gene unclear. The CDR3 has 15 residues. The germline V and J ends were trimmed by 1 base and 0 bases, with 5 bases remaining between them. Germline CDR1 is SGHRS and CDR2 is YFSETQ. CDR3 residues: CASSLISSGANVLTF. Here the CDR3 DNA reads TGCGCCAGCAGCTTGATCAGCTCTGGGGCCAACGTCCTGACTTTC.

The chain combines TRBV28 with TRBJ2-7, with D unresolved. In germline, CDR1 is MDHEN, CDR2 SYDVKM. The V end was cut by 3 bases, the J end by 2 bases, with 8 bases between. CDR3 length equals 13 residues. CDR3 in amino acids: CASSLTSTYEQYF. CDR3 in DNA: TGTGCCAGCAGTTTGACTTCAACCTACGAGCAGTACTTC.